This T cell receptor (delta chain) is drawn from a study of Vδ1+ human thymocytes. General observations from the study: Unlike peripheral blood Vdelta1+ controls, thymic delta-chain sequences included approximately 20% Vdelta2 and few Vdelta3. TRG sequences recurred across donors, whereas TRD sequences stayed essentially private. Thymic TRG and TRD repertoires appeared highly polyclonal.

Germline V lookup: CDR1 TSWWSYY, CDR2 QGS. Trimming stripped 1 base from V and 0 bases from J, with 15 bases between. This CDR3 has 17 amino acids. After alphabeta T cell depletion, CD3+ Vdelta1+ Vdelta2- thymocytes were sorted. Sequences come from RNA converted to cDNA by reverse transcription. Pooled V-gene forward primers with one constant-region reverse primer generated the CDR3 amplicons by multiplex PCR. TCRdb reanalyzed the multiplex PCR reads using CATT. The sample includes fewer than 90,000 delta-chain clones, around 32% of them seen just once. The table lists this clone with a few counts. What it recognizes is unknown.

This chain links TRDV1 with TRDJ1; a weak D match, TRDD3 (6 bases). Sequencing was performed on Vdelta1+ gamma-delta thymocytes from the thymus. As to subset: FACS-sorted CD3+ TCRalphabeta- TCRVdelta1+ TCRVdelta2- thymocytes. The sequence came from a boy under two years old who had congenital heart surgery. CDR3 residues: CALGERNPLGYTDKLIF. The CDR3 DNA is TGTGCTCTTGGGGAACGTAACCCGCTGGGGTACACCGATAAACTCATCTTT.